A selection of T cell receptor beta chains follows, all from one sample in a study of graft-versus-host responses after intestinal transplantation. The antigens for these receptors are not known. Sequencing used immunoSEQ multiplex PCR; TCRdb keeps in-frame clones, though not all of them. The repertoire holds 130,000 to 150,000 clones, with over 90% as singletons. The sequences come from unstimulated CD4+ T cells sorted from spleen or lymph node cells, collected before intestinal transplant. The origin of the receptors is a human donor who received an intestinal transplant. CDR3s include the opening cysteine and the closing phenylalanine or tryptophan. D genes are given only for firm matches. Some rows mark clone size as missing; the rest say once, few, many or name a class of expanded clone.

v_call	j_call	d_call	clone_size	cdr3_nt	cdr3_aa
TRBV20-1	TRBJ1-2	NA	NA	TGCAGTGCTTTCAGGGCCGGCTACACCTTC	CSAFRAGYTF
TRBV5-5	TRBJ2-7	TRBD2	NA	TGTGCCAGCAGCTCCAGCGGGAGTCCCTACGAGCAGTACTTC	CASSSSGSPYEQYF
TRBV21-1	TRBJ1-4	NA	NA	TGTGCCAGCAAGGGTCCATCCACAGGGGGACCTAATGAAAAACTGTTTTTT	CASKGPSTGGPNEKLFF
TRBV7-6	TRBJ1-2	NA	NA	TGTGCCAGCAGCTCTGGGTGGGGCTCTGGCTACACCTTC	CASSSGWGSGYTF
TRBV9	TRBJ1-4	NA	NA	TGTGCCAGCAGCGTAGACGGAATTAATGAAAAACTGTTTTTT	CASSVDGINEKLFF
TRBV6-5	TRBJ2-1	NA	NA	TGTGCCAGCAGTTATCTCCTAGGCCCTGAGAATGAGCAGTTCTTC	CASSYLLGPENEQFF
TRBV7-2	TRBJ1-1	TRBD1	NA	TGTGCCAGCAGCTTGACAGGGGGTGTTTGGACTGAAGCTTTCTTT	CASSLTGGVWTEAFF
TRBV7-9	TRBJ2-7	NA	once	TGTGCCAGCAGCCAAGGAATAGAGACTACCCACTACGAGCAGTACTTC	CASSQGIETTHYEQYF
TRBV28	TRBJ1-1	NA	NA	TGTGCCAGCAGGGGAGTGGGGATGAACACTGAAGCTTTCTTT	CASRGVGMNTEAFF
TRBV20-1	TRBJ1-2	NA	NA	TGCAGTGCAGCAGGGGAAGGCTACACCTTC	CSAAGEGYTF
TRBV30	TRBJ1-4	NA	once	TGTGCCTGGAGTAGGGGGGTCGGACCGAATGAAAAACTGTTTTTT	CAWSRGVGPNEKLFF
TRBV5-1	TRBJ1-1	TRBD1	NA	TGCGCCAGCAGCTTGGTGGCAGGGGGCAGGGACACTGAAGCTTTCTTT	CASSLVAGGRDTEAFF
TRBV27	TRBJ1-1	NA	NA	TGTGCCAGCAGTATCCCACCCCCGGGACACTTGAACACTGAAGCTTTCTTT	CASSIPPPGHLNTEAFF
TRBV9	TRBJ2-2	NA	NA	TGTGCCAGCAGCGTAGGGGAAGAGCTGTTTTTT	CASSVGEELFF
TRBV27	TRBJ2-1	TRBD2	NA	TGTGCCAGCAGTTCAACCTATCCCCCACTAGCGGGAGTCCCCAATGAGCAGTTCTTC	CASSSTYPPLAGVPNEQFF
TRBV19	TRBJ1-2	TRBD1	NA	TGTGCCAGTACGGACAGGTTCGACTATGGCTACACCTTC	CASTDRFDYGYTF
TRBV27	TRBJ2-2	TRBD2	NA	TGTGCCAGCAGTTTAATGGCGGGAGCCAACACCGGGGAGCTGTTTTTT	CASSLMAGANTGELFF
TRBV7-9	TRBJ1-2	NA	NA	TGTGCCAGCAGCTCCAGGGTAAACGGCTACACCTTC	CASSSRVNGYTF
TRBV5-8	TRBJ2-7	TRBD2	once	TGTGCCAGCAGCTTGGGCCCTAGCGGGACGATAGCCTACGAGCAGTACTTC	CASSLGPSGTIAYEQYF
TRBV28	TRBJ2-7	NA	NA	TGTGCCAGCAGTCTTCTGGGCTACGAGCAGTACTTC	CASSLLGYEQYF
TRBV5-6	TRBJ2-2	NA	NA	TGTGCCAGCAGCTTAATTACGTCGGGCGGGGAGCTGTTTTTT	CASSLITSGGELFF
TRBV30	TRBJ1-6	NA	once	TGTGCCTGGAAAGGGGACCCTGGGGATTCACCCCTCCACTTT	CAWKGDPGDSPLHF
TRBV4-1	TRBJ2-2	TRBD2	NA	TGCGCCAGCAGCCAAGACCGCCTAGGACTAGCGGGAACCGGGGAGCTGTTTTTT	CASSQDRLGLAGTGELFF
TRBV28	TRBJ1-3	TRBD1	few	TGTGCCAGCATCCTAGACAGGGGCGGAAACACCATATATTTT	CASILDRGGNTIYF
TRBV2	TRBJ2-3	NA	NA	TGTGCCAGCAGTGAATTGGGGACAGATACGCAGTATTTT	CASSELGTDTQYF
TRBV6-1	TRBJ2-7	NA	NA	TGTGCCAGCAGTGAAGCTGCTAGGGGTCGGGAGCAGTACTTC	CASSEAARGREQYF
TRBV19	TRBJ1-1	TRBD1	NA	TGTGCCAGTCGGGGACAGGGGCTGAACACTGAAGCTTTCTTT	CASRGQGLNTEAFF
TRBV28	TRBJ1-3	NA	once	TGTGCCAGCAGGGGGAGACAGCTCCACTCTGGAAACACCATATATTTT	CASRGRQLHSGNTIYF
TRBV6-1	TRBJ2-5	NA	NA	TGTGCCAGCAGTGAAGCGCTGTGGGAGACCCAGTACTTC	CASSEALWETQYF
TRBV28	TRBJ2-5	NA	NA	TGTGCCAGCAGTTCCCAAGGCGTCAGGGAAGCTTTTGTAAAAGAGACCCAGTACTTC	CASSSQGVREAFVKETQYF
TRBV4-2	TRBJ2-7	TRBD2	NA	TGTGCCAGCAGCCACCGCGGAGGGGGACTAGTCTCCTACGAGCAGTACTTC	CASSHRGGGLVSYEQYF
TRBV7-9	TRBJ1-1	NA	NA	TGTGCCAGCAGCGTGTTGGCTGAAGCTTTCTTT	CASSVLAEAFF
TRBV5-8	TRBJ1-1	NA	NA	TGTGCCAGCAGCTTGGCCGAATTCACTGAAGCTTTCTTT	CASSLAEFTEAFF
TRBV7-2	TRBJ2-3	TRBD2	once	TGTGCCAGCAGGACGGGACTAGCGGGAGATACGCAGTATTTT	CASRTGLAGDTQYF
TRBV6-4	TRBJ2-1	TRBD2	NA	TGTGCCAGCAGGGAGCTAGCGGGTGGGGACAATGAGCAGTTCTTC	CASRELAGGDNEQFF
TRBV21-1	TRBJ2-6	NA	once	TGTGCCAGCAGCAAGGGGTCTGGGGCCAACGTCCTGACTTTC	CASSKGSGANVLTF
TRBV7-3	TRBJ2-1	TRBD2	NA	TGTGCCAGCAGCTTAATAGGCCTAGCGGGTACCCTTGGCAATGAGCAGTTCTTC	CASSLIGLAGTLGNEQFF
TRBV6-1	TRBJ1-2	NA	NA	TGTGCCGGCACCGCGGACCGAGCTTACTATGGCTACACCTTC	CAGTADRAYYGYTF
TRBV6-5	TRBJ2-7	NA	NA	TGTGCCAGCAGAATTCGGGTCTACGAGCAGTACTTC	CASRIRVYEQYF
TRBV28	TRBJ2-7	NA	NA	TGTGCCAGCAGTTTGGGGGGGCTCTCCTACGAGCAGTACTTC	CASSLGGLSYEQYF
TRBV10-1	TRBJ2-7	NA	NA	TGCGCCAGCAGTCACGGGGGAACCTACGAGCAGTACTTC	CASSHGGTYEQYF
TRBV29-1	TRBJ1-2	TRBD1	NA	TGCAGCGTTGTATCAGGGGGCGATGGCTACACCTTC	CSVVSGGDGYTF
TRBV5-5	TRBJ2-3	TRBD2	NA	TGTGCCAGCACGCCACCTAGCGGGACTAGCACAGATACGCAGTATTTT	CASTPPSGTSTDTQYF
TRBV6-5	TRBJ2-1	NA	NA	TGTGCCAGCAGATCCTACTCGATCACCTACAATGAGCAGTTCTTC	CASRSYSITYNEQFF
TRBV28	TRBJ2-3	NA	NA	TGTGCCAGCAGTTGGGCAGGCTTGAATACGCAGTATTTT	CASSWAGLNTQYF
TRBV28	TRBJ1-1	NA	NA	TGTGCCAGCAGCATCGGGACTGAAGCTTTCTTT	CASSIGTEAFF
TRBV7-3	TRBJ2-7	TRBD1	NA	TGTGCCAGCAGTCGCACAGGGGGCATCCTCTCCTACGAGCAGTACTTC	CASSRTGGILSYEQYF
TRBV19	TRBJ2-3	NA	NA	TGTGCCAGTAGTATAGTGGATACAGATACGCAGTATTTT	CASSIVDTDTQYF
TRBV4-2	TRBJ1-5	NA	NA	TGTGCCAGCAGCCAAGATCTGGCTCAGTTCTCTTATCAGCCCCAGCATTTT	CASSQDLAQFSYQPQHF
TRBV27	TRBJ2-3	NA	NA	TGTGCCAGCAGTCCTCGGACTGGACGCACAGATACGCAGTATTTT	CASSPRTGRTDTQYF
TRBV5-1	TRBJ2-1	TRBD2	NA	TGCGCCAGCCATGCGCGGGGGGCCGGCTCCTACAATGAGCAGTTCTTC	CASHARGAGSYNEQFF
TRBV28	TRBJ1-3	NA	NA	TGTGCCAGCAGCCAAGGGACAATCTCTGGAAACACCATATATTTT	CASSQGTISGNTIYF
TRBV28	TRBJ2-5	TRBD2	NA	TGTGCCAGCAGTTTACCTCTGGGGGGGAGTGTGGAGACCCAGTACTTC	CASSLPLGGSVETQYF
TRBV11-2	TRBJ2-7	TRBD2	NA	TGTGCCAGCAGCTCCGGACTAGCGGGAGGCGAGCAGTACTTC	CASSSGLAGGEQYF
TRBV11-1	TRBJ1-2	NA	NA	TGTGCCAGCAGCCCGGGGGGCTACACCTTC	CASSPGGYTF
TRBV19	TRBJ2-2	NA	NA	TGTGCCAGTAGTACAGAGGGGAGCGGGGAGCTGTTTTTT	CASSTEGSGELFF
TRBV5-1	TRBJ1-4	NA	NA	TGCGCCAGCAGCTTGGGACCGATCCGGACGAATGAAAAACTGTTTTTT	CASSLGPIRTNEKLFF
TRBV25-1	TRBJ1-1	NA	NA	TGTGCCAGCAGTGATGGCCCCCGACAGGCCGAAGCTTTCTTT	CASSDGPRQAEAFF